Given below is one T cell receptor beta chain in context. V gave up 10 bases and J gave up 7 bases; unmatched junction bases: 12. This CDR3 has 14 amino acids. Germline assignment: CDR1 MDHEN and CDR2 SYDVKM. The sample is drawn from a study of blood T cell repertoires in COVID-19. About the study: The study drew acute and convalescent COVID-19 samples from the United States, Italy and Spain.

TCRdb's copy holds only in-frame clones and misses some; the assay was immunoSEQ multiplex PCR. Of roughly 180,000 clones in the sample, more than 80% are singletons; the top ten hold 6% to 6.5%. This chain connects TRBV28 to TRBJ2-1; 8 bases match TRBD2. This clonotype was sampled from a man between 40 and 49 years old who had recovered from COVID-19. Sequenced material: PBMCs or T cells enriched from blood (not recorded which). CDR3 in DNA: TGTGCCATCCTTGGAGGAGCGGGAGCAAATGAGCAGTTCTTC. Its translation: CAILGGAGANEQFF.